This T cell receptor beta chain derives from a study of T cell changes during pregnancy in multiple sclerosis. The CDR3 is 15 residues long. Germline values: CDR1 LNHNV, CDR2 YYDKDF (reference sequence). The junction had 5 bases not matched to a gene; V was cut back by 3 bases and J by 1 base. Measured with immunoSEQ multiplex PCR; TCRdb has only the in-frame clones, and not every one. The data contain tens of thousands of clones, just over 90% of them singletons. Source: peripheral blood, taken in the third trimester of pregnancy. The receptor's source is a female donor with multiple sclerosis, enrolled in a pregnancy study. The V gene is TRBV15, the J gene TRBJ2-5; 7 positions agree with TRBD2. CDR3 residues: CATSRGGVSQETQYF. DNA of the CDR3: TGTGCCACCAGCAGGGGGGGGGTATCCCAAGAGACCCAGTACTTC.